These 28 T cell receptor beta chains came from one sample sequenced in a study of cytomegalovirus exposure and HLA in healthy donors. The primer mix had 60 Vbeta and 13 Jbeta primers. Libraries were prepared by immunoSEQ multiplex PCR; TCRdb keeps only in-frame clonotypes and omits some of them. This table holds around 130,000 clones. Sequencing was done on a sample of PBMCs. These receptors came from an older woman in good health and CMV-seronegative.

J is TRBJ2-2 and V is TRBV7-8, with TRBD2 identical over 11 bases. Germline V gives CDR1 SGHVS, CDR2 FQNEAQ. This CDR3 spans 19 amino acids. V shed 5 bases and J 7 bases; nucleotides not matched to a gene: 18. The CDR3 DNA sequence: TGTGCCAGCAGCGCGAGTTGGGCTAGCGGGGGGACCCCAGTCGGGGAGCTGTTTTTT. Its translation is CASSASWASGGTPVGELFF.

The rearrangement links TRBV7-8 to TRBJ1-3, with D perhaps TRBD1 (6 bases). V lost 3 bases to trimming and J lost 1 base, with 10 bases between them. CDR3 length: 15 amino acids. The germline gives CDR1 SGHVS, CDR2 FQNEAQ. This CDR3 is CASSFLQGSGNTIYF. CDR3 sequence (DNA): TGTGCCAGCAGCTTTCTACAGGGTTCTGGAAACACCATATATTTT. Variable domain in full (rest from reference TRBV7-8 and TRBJ1-3): GAGVSQSPRYKVAKRGQDVALRCDPISGHVSLFWYQQALGQGPEFLTYFQNEAQLDKSGLPSDRFFAERPEGSVSTLKIQRTQQEDSAVYLCASSFLQGSGNTIYFGEGSWLTVV.

The chain couples TRBV28 to TRBJ1-2, with TRBD1 identical over 7 bases. The CDR3 covers 13 residues. V lost 5 bases to trimming and J lost 4 bases; unmatched junction nucleotides: 4. CDR1 is MDHEN, CDR2 SYDVKM, per germline. The CDR3 spells CASSRQGGYGYTF. The CDR3 coding sequence is TGTGCCAGCAGTCGCCAGGGGGGCTATGGCTACACCTTC.

The chain recombines TRBV9 with TRBJ2-1; 8 nucleotides agree with TRBD2. Trimming removed 0 bases from V and 1 base from J; junction bases left unmatched: 9. Germline CDR1 reads SGDLS; CDR2 reads YYNGEE. The CDR3 contains 18 residues. CDR3 amino acids: CASSVAGGGPPSYNEQFF. CDR3 nucleotide sequence: TGTGCCAGCAGCGTAGCCGGGGGGGGGCCCCCGTCCTACAATGAGCAGTTCTTC.

The chain recombines TRBV5-6 with TRBJ2-7; maybe TRBD1 (5 bases). The CDR3 is 17 residues long. V lost 2 bases to trimming and J lost 3 bases, with 21 bases between them. Germline loops: CDR1 SGHDT, CDR2 YYEEEE. The DNA of the CDR3 is TGTGCCAGCAGCTTTGGGGCCTTGGTGAATAGTGTCTACGAGCAGTACTTC. Amino acids: CASSFGALVNSVYEQYF.

V is TRBV5-4 and J is TRBJ2-1, with 10 bases fitting TRBD2. This CDR3 spans 15 amino acids. CDR1 and CDR2 (germline): SGHNT, YYREEE (reference sequence). V lost 4 bases and J lost 9; bases outside the gene matches: 10. This CDR3 is CASSQPAGGPGEQFF. The CDR3 region has the DNA TGTGCCAGCAGCCAACCAGCGGGAGGGCCAGGTGAGCAGTTCTTC.

The chain carries TRBV2 and TRBJ1-2; no clear D gene. V lost 1 base, J lost 8 bases, and 17 bases lay in between. Germline V gives CDR1 SNHLY, CDR2 FYNNEI. There are 15 residues in the CDR3. The CDR3 region has the DNA TGTGCCAGCAGTGAAGGCCGGCCGGCCGCGGAGGGCTACACCTTC. This encodes CASSEGRPAAEGYTF.

The gene calls are TRBV2 and TRBJ2-1, with 9 bases identical to TRBD2. The CDR3 runs to 13 residues. V gave up 7 bases and J gave up 7 bases; unmatched junction bases: 5. Germline V CDR1 and CDR2: SNHLY, FYNNEI. CDR3 in amino acids: CASTNSGSNEQFF. DNA for the CDR3: TGTGCCAGCACCAATAGCGGGAGTAATGAGCAGTTCTTC.

V is TRBV19 and J is TRBJ2-5, with TRBD2 identical over 8 bases. The J call could be wrong; TRBJ2-7 is a better fit for the DNA end. The V gene's germline CDR1 is LNHDA and CDR2 SQIVND (reference sequence). This CDR3 region has 16 residues. The DNA of the CDR3 is TGTGCCAGTAGCTCACGCTCGCGGGAGGAGGGGTACGAGCAGTACTTC. Protein product: CASSSRSREEGYEQYF.

Turning to this clone: Other DNA variants within this sample encode the same CDR3. This chain links TRBV7-9 with TRBJ1-2; a weak D match, TRBD1 (5 bases). The CDR3 contains 15 residues. Germline V gives CDR1 SEHNR, CDR2 FQNEAQ (reference sequence). The V end was cut by 1 base, the J end by 6 bases, with 15 bases between. This chain's CDR3 is CASSLGGARAHGYTF. The CDR3 DNA follows: TGTGCCAGCAGCTTAGGTGGGGCCAGGGCGCATGGCTACACCTTC. The whole variable domain, remainder taken from reference TRBV7-9 and TRBJ1-2, is DTGVSQNPRHKITKRGQNVTFRCDPISEHNRLYWYRQTLGQGPEFLTYFQNEAQLEKSRLLSDRFSAERPKGSFSTLEIQRTEQGDSAMYLCASSLGGARAHGYTFGSGTRLTVV.

This chain connects TRBV18 to TRBJ1-2; 7 nucleotides agree with TRBD1. From germline, CDR1 is KGHSH and CDR2 LQKENI. The CDR3 extends over 15 amino acids. Trimming removed 3 bases from V and 2 bases from J; junction bases left unmatched: 6. CDR3 sequence (DNA): TGTGCCAGCTCACCTGGGACAGCTGAAAACTATGGCTACACCTTC. As protein: CASSPGTAENYGYTF.

The rearrangement joins TRBV5-1 to TRBJ1-2; D remains ambiguous. V was clipped by 0 bases and J by 5 bases, with 11 bases between them. Germline V gene data show CDR1 as SGHRS and CDR2 as YFSETQ. CDR3 length: 14 residues. The CDR3: CASSLDSSPYGYTF. As DNA, the CDR3 is TGCGCCAGCAGCTTGGACTCTTCACCTTATGGCTACACCTTC.

The chain is built from TRBV7-8 and TRBJ2-2, with TRBD1 matching over 9 bases. The CDR3 length is 17 residues. With V trimmed by 4 bases and J by 5 bases, 11 bases remained unmatched. CDR1 is SGHVS and CDR2 is FQNEAQ in the germline V gene. The CDR3 coding sequence is TGTGCCAGCAGCTCTAGACAGGGGGGGATATGGACCGGGGAGCTGTTTTTT. It yields the protein CASSSRQGGIWTGELFF.

The chain links TRBV19 to TRBJ2-7, with 7 bases fitting TRBD1. V lost 6 bases to trimming and J lost 11 bases; unmatched junction nucleotides: 7. Germline-derived CDR1 and CDR2 are LNHDA and SQIVND (reference sequence). This CDR3 contains 11 residues. This chain's CDR3 is CASSNRGVKYF. CDR3 bases: TGTGCCAGTAGCAACAGGGGCGTAAAGTACTTC. Drawing the rest from reference TRBV19 and TRBJ2-7, the complete variable domain is DGGITQSPKYLFRKEGQNVTLSCEQNLNHDAMYWYRQDPGQGLRLIYYSQIVNDFQKGDIAEGYSVSREKKESFPLTVTSAQKNPTAFYLCASSNRGVKYFGPGTRLTVT.

The chain has TRBV28 and TRBJ1-6; D unresolved. The CDR3 runs to 12 residues. Trimming pared 7 bases from V and 10 bases from J, leaving 11 bases between. From germline, CDR1 is MDHEN and CDR2 SYDVKM. The CDR3 spells CASTQTWSPLHF. CDR3 in DNA: TGTGCCAGCACCCAAACATGGTCACCCCTCCACTTT.

The genes are TRBV28 and TRBJ1-5; TRBD1 matches 9 bases. The CDR3 has 16 amino acids. Looked up from germline, CDR1 is MDHEN and CDR2 is SYDVKM. With V trimmed by 8 bases and J by 0 bases, 8 bases remained unmatched. DNA for the CDR3: TGTGCCAGCTGCCGACAGGGGGGGGATAGCAATCAGCCCCAGCATTTT. It encodes CASCRQGGDSNQPQHF.

The chain joins TRBV7-2 to TRBJ1-1; a weak D match, TRBD1 (5 bases). V was cut by 1 base and J by 2 bases, with 17 bases left in between. There are 17 residues in the CDR3. Germline loops: CDR1 SGHTA, CDR2 FQGNSA. The CDR3 nucleotides read TGTGCCAGCAGCTTAGTGGGGGGTGCAAGAATCAACACTGAAGCTTTCTTT. Amino acid sequence: CASSLVGGARINTEAFF.

The J gene is TRBJ2-2, the V gene TRBV5-4, with 7 bases lining up with TRBD2. Germline-derived CDR1 and CDR2 are SGHNT and YYREEE (reference sequence). The junction had 3 bases not matched to a gene; V was cut back by 1 base and J by 0 bases. The CDR3 spans 16 residues. The chain's CDR3 is CASSLTLAANTGELFF. The CDR3 DNA sequence: TGTGCCAGCAGCTTGACCCTAGCGGCGAACACCGGGGAGCTGTTTTTT.

The rearrangement uses TRBV4-1 and TRBJ2-1, with 9 bases fitting TRBD1. V lost 4 bases and J lost 7; bases outside the gene matches: 8. Germline V gives CDR1 MGHRA, CDR2 YSYEKL. CDR3 length: 15 amino acids. CDR3 residues: CASSRGTGQGNEQFF. The DNA of the CDR3 is TGCGCCAGCAGCCGGGGGACAGGGCAAGGAAATGAGCAGTTCTTC.

The chain combines TRBV6-5 with TRBJ1-1, with 7 bases aligning to TRBD1. Losses at the gene ends were 6 bases for V and 4 bases for J; bases not matched to a gene: 8. The germline V gene encodes CDR1 MNHEY and CDR2 SVGAGI. The CDR3 totals 14 residues. DNA of the CDR3: TGTGCCAGCAGCCGACAGGGTAGCACCACTGAAGCTTTCTTT. Its translation: CASSRQGSTTEAFF.

This chain connects TRBV6-5 to TRBJ1-6; D perhaps matches TRBD1 (5 bases). This CDR3 is 16 amino acids long. The germline V gene encodes CDR1 MNHEY and CDR2 SVGAGI. V was trimmed by 2 bases and J by 7 bases, leaving 15 bases between them. In DNA, the CDR3 is TGTGCCAGCAGTTACGGGCAGGGACTGAACAATTCACCCCTCCACTTT. This translates into CASSYGQGLNNSPLHF.

V and J are TRBV7-2 and TRBJ2-2; 10 bases are a match to TRBD2. V was pared by 1 base and J by 8 bases, with 10 bases of the junction left unmatched. Germline CDR1 SGHTA, CDR2 FQGNSA. This CDR3 region has 17 residues. CDR3 protein: CASSLDASGRVWGELFF. CDR3 DNA sequence: TGTGCCAGCAGCTTAGATGCTAGCGGGAGAGTTTGGGGGGAGCTGTTTTTT. The full variable domain, completed using reference TRBV7-2 and TRBJ2-2, is GAGVSQSPSNKVTEKGKDVELRCDPISGHTALYWYRQSLGQGLEFLIYFQGNSAPDKSGLPSDRFSAERTGGSVSTLTIQRTQQEDSAVYLCASSLDASGRVWGELFFGEGSRLTVL.

The rearrangement uses TRBV4-1 and TRBJ2-7, with D possibly being TRBD1 (6 bases). The CDR3 loop spans 13 amino acids. The V end was cut by 8 bases, the J end by 0 bases, with 11 bases between. The V gene's germline CDR1 is MGHRA and CDR2 YSYEKL. CDR3 in DNA: TGCGCCAGCTCTGACAGGAGCTCCTACGAGCAGTACTTC. Protein: CASSDRSSYEQYF.

The chain joins TRBV7-9 to TRBJ2-5; D unresolved. The germline V gene has CDR1 SEHNR and CDR2 FQNEAQ (reference sequence). CDR3 length equals 12 residues. Trimming cost V 4 bases and J 5 bases, with 8 bases left between them. The CDR3 sequence is CASSSVRETQYF. For the CDR3, the DNA is TGTGCCAGCAGCTCGGTCCGGGAGACCCAGTACTTC. The full variable domain, with the rest looked up from reference TRBV7-9 and TRBJ2-5, is DTGVSQNPRHKITKRGQNVTFRCDPISEHNRLYWYRQTLGQGPEFLTYFQNEAQLEKSRLLSDRFSAERPKGSFSTLEIQRTEQGDSAMYLCASSSVRETQYFGPGTRLLVL.

The J gene is TRBJ1-4, the V gene TRBV9; tentatively, D is TRBD1 (5 bases). The V gene lost 3 bases and the J gene lost 0 bases, with 9 bases spanning the gap. From germline, CDR1 is SGDLS and CDR2 YYNGEE. This CDR3 contains 15 residues. The CDR3 spells CASSEGHTTNEKLFF. Written as DNA, the CDR3 is TGTGCCAGCAGCGAGGGGCACACAACTAATGAAAAACTGTTTTTT. The variable domain in full, completed from reference TRBV9 and TRBJ1-4, reads DSGVTQTPKHLITATGQRVTLRCSPRSGDLSVYWYQQSLDQGLQFLIQYYNGEERAKGNILERFSAQQFPDLHSELNLSSLELGDSALYFCASSEGHTTNEKLFFGSGTQLSVL.

In nucleotides, the CDR3 is TGTGCCAGCTCACCCTCAGGAAACCAAGAGACCCAGTACTTC. It is translated as CASSPSGNQETQYF. V gene TRBV18 combines with J gene TRBJ2-5, with D unclear. Per the germline V gene, CDR1 is KGHSH and CDR2 is LQKENI. With 3 bases removed from V and 0 bases from J, the gap between germline ends came to 8 bases. The CDR3 is 14 amino acids.

The chain joins TRBV28 to TRBJ1-2; possible D gene TRBD1, 6 bases. Trimming removed 5 bases from V and 3 bases from J, with 19 bases in between. Germline-derived CDR1 and CDR2 are MDHEN and SYDVKM. The CDR3 extends over 16 amino acids. The CDR3 DNA reads as TGTGCCAGCAGTGGGGGCAGGGCTGATGGGGACTATGGCTACACCTTC. This codes for CASSGGRADGDYGYTF.

CDR3: CASSRLAGPAETQYF. The CDR3 bases are TGTGCCAGCAGCCGACTAGCGGGGCCGGCGGAGACCCAGTACTTC. The rearrangement joins TRBV6-4 to TRBJ2-5, with 11 bases identical to TRBD2. Unmatched junction bases numbered 8, after V lost 6 bases and J lost 5 bases. CDR1 and CDR2 from the germline V gene are MRHNA and SNTAGT. The CDR3 has 15 amino acids.